Reported below is one T cell receptor beta chain. The target of this receptor is not known. Base qualities are missing; no much larger clone stands one base away. The entry originates in a study of blood T cell repertoires in COVID-19 (dated by TCRdb to about 2020). Context from the whole study: Samples from collaborators originated in the United States, Italy and Spain and spanned both the acute and convalescent phases of COVID-19. The material from the prospective study consisted of cDNA or gDNA derived from T cells, B-cell-depleted T cells, or PBMCs. Subjects who had been exposed to COVID-19, were actively infected with it, or had recovered from it provided the deeply sampled blood TCRbeta repertoires that made up the dataset. The repertoires were made available in a free public database intended to serve as a resource for research on the immune response to SARS-CoV-2. The samples were drawn from two sources: the first 160 participants of the ongoing ImmuneRACE study, and 1,000 to 1,500 subjects contributed by 6 global collaborators. Nearly every sample came with metadata listing a de-identified subject ID, COVID-19 status, age in years and sex. Where available, HLA class I and class II types were taken from metadata supplied by the sample provider and were not determined by assay-based typing.

The paper's findings and limits, for the study overall: The quantity of clinical and demographic metadata differed by source and by participant and was supplied without curation.

Samples from volunteer blood donors who had recovered from COVID-19 were contributed by a second Seattle source. The collaborating institutions used their own protocols to collect whole blood in K2EDTA tubes. For TCRbeta analysis, collaborators shipped samples as frozen whole blood, isolated PBMCs, or DNA extracted from either of those sample types. Taken from the germline V gene (reference sequence), the CDR1 and CDR2 loops are SEHNR and FQNEAQ. The V and J ends are trimmed by 5 bases and 9 bases, leaving 14 bases between them. Taken from cysteine to phenylalanine, the CDR3 has 13 residues. This entry keeps only the CDR3 DNA: 39 bases, framed from base 1. TCRbeta CDR3 regions were amplified from genomic DNA by means of the immunoSEQ Assay, a bias-controlled multiplex PCR. The authors processed their data as follows. Within the assay, amplification of reference gene primers was used to estimate how many nucleated cells each sample contained. To quantify the absolute abundance of each unique TCRbeta CDR3 rearrangement, sequence reads were collapsed and filtered. For each sample, productive Simpson clonality was calculated as the square root of Simpson's diversity index across productive rearrangements. TCRdb holds this immuneACCESS table with in-frame rearrangements only. Some clones are missing; in checked studies, unresolved V genes explain under half, and the rest has no known cause. V and J calls and clone size come straight from that table; D and trimming were deduced from the DNA. For this sample the table gives around 240,000 clones, of which 84% were detected only once. Of the sample, more than 1.2% is held by the ten largest clones.

The sample was peripheral blood. The rearranged chain carries TRBV7-9 and TRBJ2-1; no D gene can be assigned with confidence. This TCR was recovered from a woman aged 40 to 50 who had recovered from COVID-19. The sequenced DNA is TGTGCCAGCAGCCCAGACAATGCCCCTGAGCAGTTCTTC. Its protein reads: CASSPDNAPEQFF.